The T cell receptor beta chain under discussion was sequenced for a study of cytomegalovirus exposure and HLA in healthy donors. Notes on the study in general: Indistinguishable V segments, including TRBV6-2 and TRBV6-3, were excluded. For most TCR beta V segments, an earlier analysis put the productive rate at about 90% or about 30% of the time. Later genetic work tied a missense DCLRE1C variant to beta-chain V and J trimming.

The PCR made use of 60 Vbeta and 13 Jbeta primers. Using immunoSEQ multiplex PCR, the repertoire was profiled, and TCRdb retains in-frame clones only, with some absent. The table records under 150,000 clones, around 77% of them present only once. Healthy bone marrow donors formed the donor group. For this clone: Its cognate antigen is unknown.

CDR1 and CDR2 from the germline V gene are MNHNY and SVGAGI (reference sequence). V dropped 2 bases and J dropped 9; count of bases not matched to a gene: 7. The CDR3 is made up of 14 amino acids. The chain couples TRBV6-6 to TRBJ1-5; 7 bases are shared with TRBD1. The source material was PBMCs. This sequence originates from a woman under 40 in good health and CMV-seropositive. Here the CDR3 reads CASSYGTVPWPQHF. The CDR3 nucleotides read TGTGCCAGCAGTTACGGGACAGTACCATGGCCCCAGCATTTT.